This is a list of T cell receptor beta chains from one sample in a study of cytomegalovirus exposure and HLA in healthy donors. Sequenced by immunoSEQ multiplex PCR; TCRdb stores in-frame clones only, minus some. The repertoire holds over 60,000 clones, with around 74% as singletons. The sequenced material came from PBMCs. The source is a woman aged 25 to 39 in good health and CMV-seropositive. Both conserved end residues are part of each CDR3. Fields, in order: V gene, J gene, clone size, D gene, CDR3 protein, CDR3 DNA. A D gene is named only where the DNA matches it firmly. The listing skips clone size in some rows; elsewhere it reads once, few, many or a size class.

V: TRBV2; J: TRBJ2-5; size: NA; D: TRBD2; CDR3: CASSDSGGRGETQYF; DNA: TGTGCCAGCAGTGATTCGGGCGGGAGGGGGGAAACCCAGTACTTC
V: TRBV15; J: TRBJ2-7; size: NA; D: NA; CDR3: CATSRGRWGVGSGSYEQYF; DNA: TGTGCCACCAGCAGAGGCCGTTGGGGGGTAGGATCTGGTTCGTACGAGCAGTACTTC
V: TRBV28; J: TRBJ1-4; size: NA; D: TRBD1; CDR3: CASNDRGRTNEKLFF; DNA: TGTGCCAGCAACGACAGGGGGCGGACTAATGAAAAACTGTTTTTT
V: TRBV28; J: TRBJ1-2; size: few; D: NA; CDR3: CASRGRGDGGYGYTF; DNA: TGTGCCAGCCGAGGTAGAGGTGACGGTGGCTATGGCTACACCTTC
V: TRBV6-1; J: TRBJ2-3; size: NA; D: NA; CDR3: CASSGRYWAQDTQYF; DNA: TGTGCCAGCAGTGGCCGCTATTGGGCGCAGGATACGCAGTATTTT
V: TRBV5-4; J: TRBJ2-5; size: NA; D: TRBD2; CDR3: CASSALGLAKETQYF; DNA: TGTGCCAGCAGCGCGCTCGGACTAGCTAAAGAGACCCAGTACTTC
V: TRBV9; J: TRBJ2-1; size: NA; D: TRBD2; CDR3: CASSTGLAVNEQFF; DNA: TGTGCCAGCAGCACGGGACTAGCGGTCAATGAGCAGTTCTTC
V: TRBV28; J: TRBJ2-1; size: once; D: TRBD2; CDR3: CASSLTSSGRGYEQFF; DNA: TGTGCCAGCAGTTTAACTTCTAGCGGGAGGGGCTATGAGCAGTTCTTC
V: TRBV6-1; J: TRBJ1-4; size: few; D: TRBD1; CDR3: CASSGAKGAREKLFF; DNA: TGTGCCAGCAGTGGGGCCAAGGGGGCGCGTGAAAAACTGTTTTTT
V: TRBV21-1; J: TRBJ2-7; size: NA; D: NA; CDR3: CASSKVTRSYEQYF; DNA: TGTGCCAGCAGCAAAGTAACTAGATCCTACGAGCAGTACTTC
V: TRBV7-8; J: TRBJ2-7; size: NA; D: TRBD2; CDR3: CASSLESGRAYEQYF; DNA: TGTGCCAGCAGCTTAGAAAGCGGGAGGGCCTACGAGCAGTACTTC
V: TRBV28; J: TRBJ2-7; size: NA; D: TRBD1; CDR3: CASSLRDRGFREQYF; DNA: TGTGCCAGCAGTTTACGGGACAGGGGGTTTCGCGAGCAGTACTTC
V: TRBV19; J: TRBJ2-1; size: NA; D: NA; CDR3: CASSMGLSSYNEQFF; DNA: TGTGCCAGTAGTATGGGGCTGAGCTCCTACAATGAGCAGTTCTTC
V: TRBV19; J: TRBJ2-1; size: NA; D: TRBD2; CDR3: CASSRGSGLAAISSYNEQFF; DNA: TGTGCCAGTAGTAGAGGCTCCGGACTAGCGGCAATCAGCTCCTACAATGAGCAGTTCTTC
V: TRBV27; J: TRBJ2-3; size: NA; D: TRBD2; CDR3: CASSTTFSGASTDTQYF; DNA: TGTGCCAGCAGTACCACCTTCAGCGGGGCTAGCACAGATACGCAGTATTTT
V: TRBV4-3; J: TRBJ2-1; size: NA; D: NA; CDR3: CASSQEGGLTMRNEQFF; DNA: TGCGCCAGCAGCCAAGAAGGCGGCCTCACGATGCGCAATGAGCAGTTCTTC